The 29 T cell receptor beta chains presented below share a single source sample, sequenced in a study of siplizumab effects on memory and regulatory T cells. Here immunoSEQ multiplex PCR was the method, and the copy in TCRdb shows in-frame clones only, minus some. The table records roughly 64,000 clones, roughly 96% of them present only once. Material: naive CD8+ T cells sorted from blood. These receptor sequences come from a human donor in good health.

The CDR3 nucleotides are TGCGCCAGCAGCTTGAGGGATACGCAGTATTTT. It is translated as CASSLRDTQYF. This sequence joins TRBV5-1 and TRBJ2-3; D is unresolved. V was cut by 1 base and J by 6 bases, with 3 bases left in between. CDR1 is SGHRS and CDR2 is YFSETQ in the germline V gene. This CDR3 contains 11 residues.

CDR3 bases: TGTGCCAGCAGTTTAGGAGATAGCAATCAGCCCCAGCATTTT. This codes for CASSLGDSNQPQHF. The chain has TRBV27 and TRBJ1-5; D gene ambiguous. Trimming took off 2 bases at V and 0 bases at J, with 5 bases between the two ends. CDR3 length equals 14 residues. Germline CDR1 is MNHEY and CDR2 is SMNVEV (reference sequence).

The CDR3 nucleotides read TGTGCCAGCAGCGCGACAGGCGTCCCCGCGGACGAGCAGTACTTC. This sequence encodes CASSATGVPADEQYF. The V and J genes are TRBV9 and TRBJ2-7; D perhaps matches TRBD1 (6 bases). The CDR3 consists of 15 residues. The germline V and J ends were trimmed by 3 bases and 5 bases, with 18 bases remaining between them. CDR1 and CDR2 (germline): SGDLS, YYNGEE. Filled out from reference TRBV9 and TRBJ2-7, the complete variable domain reads DSGVTQTPKHLITATGQRVTLRCSPRSGDLSVYWYQQSLDQGLQFLIQYYNGEERAKGNILERFSAQQFPDLHSELNLSSLELGDSALYFCASSATGVPADEQYFGPGTRLTVT.

V usage is TRBV2 and J usage is TRBJ2-1; 7 bases map to TRBD2. J was trimmed by 6 bases and V by 3 bases; bases with no gene match: 8. The germline V gene has CDR1 SNHLY and CDR2 FYNNEI. The CDR3 contains 15 residues. The CDR3 here is CASSDGRRGTNEQFF. DNA of the CDR3: TGTGCCAGCAGTGATGGGCGGCGGGGGACCAATGAGCAGTTCTTC.

The chain employs TRBV6-5 and TRBJ1-1; TRBD1 is a possible D gene (5 bases). V shed 1 base and J shed 1 base, with 13 bases lying between them. CDR1 and CDR2 (germline): MNHEY, SVGAGI. This CDR3 is 16 amino acids long. The CDR3 DNA is TGTGCCAGCAGTTACTTTTTCGGAGGACAGAACACTGAAGCTTTCTTT. This sequence encodes CASSYFFGGQNTEAFF.

This rearrangement joins TRBV28 to TRBJ1-5, with D hard to call. CDR1 and CDR2 from the germline V gene are MDHEN and SYDVKM. The CDR3 is 15 amino acids. V was clipped by 2 bases and J by 4 bases, with 12 bases between them. CDR3 in DNA: TGTGCCAGCAGTTTAAAGGTTTTGGGGAATCAGCCCCAGCATTTT. It codes for CASSLKVLGNQPQHF.

The chain carries TRBV4-1 and TRBJ2-7, with TRBD1 matching 8 bases. Germline V gene lookup returns CDR1 MGHRA and CDR2 YSYEKL. The length of the CDR3 is 15 residues. The V gene end was trimmed by 3 bases and the J gene end by 0 bases; junction bases not matched to a gene: 4. For the CDR3, the DNA is TGCGCCAGCAGCCATTCTACAGGGGGCTCCTACGAGCAGTACTTC. This encodes CASSHSTGGSYEQYF.

This rearrangement joins TRBV9 to TRBJ2-2; D might be TRBD2 (5 bases). V lost 4 bases and J 7 bases, leaving 8 bases between the germline ends. Germline V lookup: CDR1 SGDLS, CDR2 YYNGEE. The CDR3 loop spans 12 amino acids. Here the CDR3 reads CASSSSGGELFF. CDR3 in DNA: TGTGCCAGCAGCTCCAGCGGCGGGGAGCTGTTTTTT. The complete variable domain, with remaining parts taken from reference TRBV9 and TRBJ2-2, reads DSGVTQTPKHLITATGQRVTLRCSPRSGDLSVYWYQQSLDQGLQFLIQYYNGEERAKGNILERFSAQQFPDLHSELNLSSLELGDSALYFCASSSSGGELFFGEGSRLTVL.

The chain links TRBV6-5 to TRBJ2-7, with D perhaps TRBD2 (6 bases). The V end lost 2 bases, the J end lost 7 bases, and 12 bases lay between the germline ends. The germline gives CDR1 MNHEY, CDR2 SVGAGI. This CDR3 region has 13 residues. The CDR3 region is CASSYAEGWEQYF. CDR3 coding DNA: TGTGCCAGCAGTTACGCGGAGGGATGGGAGCAGTACTTC.

The V gene is TRBV6-5, the J gene TRBJ1-3; D remains ambiguous. Trimming took 5 bases from V and 7 from J, leaving 9 bases between them. The germline gives CDR1 MNHEY, CDR2 SVGAGI. The CDR3 sequence is 12 residues long. For the CDR3, the DNA is TGTGCCAGCAGTAACCCCGGGAACACCATATATTTT. It codes for CASSNPGNTIYF.

V is TRBV4-1 and J is TRBJ1-2, with D possibly TRBD1 on 5 matching bases. This CDR3 has 14 residues. Germline CDR1 reads MGHRA; CDR2 reads YSYEKL. V lost 1 base and J 0 bases, leaving 6 bases between the germline ends. The DNA for the CDR3 is TGCGCCAGCAGCCAAGGACAGTCTAACTATGGCTACACCTTC. It translates to CASSQGQSNYGYTF.

V usage is TRBV2 and J usage is TRBJ1-5; 8 bases agree with TRBD1. Germline CDR1 reads SNHLY; CDR2 reads FYNNEI. After removal of 8 bases from V and 6 bases from J, the junction contained 3 bases not matched to a gene. This CDR3 has 12 amino acids. The CDR3 coding sequence is TGTGCCAGCGGGACAGGAGGTCAGCCCCAGCATTTT. Protein sequence: CASGTGGQPQHF.

The chain uses TRBV6-4 and TRBJ2-1; 8 bases fit TRBD2. Trimming removed 4 bases from V and 3 bases from J; junction bases left unmatched: 5. Per germline, CDR1 MRHNA and CDR2 SNTAGT. The CDR3 spans 15 residues. The chain's CDR3 is CASSALSGDYNEQFF. CDR3 nucleotide sequence: TGTGCCAGCAGTGCTCTTAGCGGGGACTACAATGAGCAGTTCTTC.

The chain combines TRBV29-1 with TRBJ2-7; D may be TRBD2 (7 bases). The V end was cut by 0 bases, the J end by 3 bases, with 12 bases between. This CDR3 spans 14 amino acids. Germline CDR1 reads SQVTM; CDR2 reads ANQGSEA. The CDR3 DNA is TGCAGCGTTGAAGATGAGGGGGGGATCTACGAGCAGTACTTC. Its translation is CSVEDEGGIYEQYF.

J is TRBJ2-3 and V is TRBV5-1; D not resolved. Germline lookup yields CDR1 SGHRS and CDR2 YFSETQ. CDR3 length: 12 amino acids. V lost 0 bases and J lost 6, with 5 bases in between. CDR3: CASSLDGDTQYF. Written as DNA, the CDR3 is TGCGCCAGCAGCTTGGACGGGGATACGCAGTATTTT. The whole variable domain, filled in from reference TRBV5-1 and TRBJ2-3, reads KAGVTQTPRYLIKTRGQQVTLSCSPISGHRSVSWYQQTPGQGLQFLFEYFSETQRNKGNFPGRFSGRQFSNSRSEMNVSTLELGDSALYLCASSLDGDTQYFGPGTRLTVL.

The V call is TRBV7-9, the J call TRBJ2-5; D gene ambiguous. Deletions cut 4 bases from V and 4 bases from J, with 4 bases between. Germline lookup yields CDR1 SEHNR and CDR2 FQNEAQ (reference sequence). The CDR3 loop spans 11 amino acids. This CDR3 is CASSSGETQYF. The CDR3 DNA sequence: TGTGCCAGCAGCTCAGGAGAGACCCAGTACTTC.

The chain is built from TRBV5-8 and TRBJ2-1; 9 bases line up with TRBD2. Germline V gives CDR1 SGHTS, CDR2 YDEGEE. The CDR3 loop spans 17 amino acids. V trimming: 2 bases; J trimming: 4 bases; junction bases outside the gene matches: 10. CDR3 protein: CASSLPLAGGLYNEQFF. The CDR3 DNA reads TGTGCCAGCAGCTTACCATTGGCGGGGGGGCTTTACAATGAGCAGTTCTTC.

This chain connects TRBV29-1 to TRBJ2-3, with D maybe TRBD2 (5 bases). Germline V gene sequence: CDR1 SQVTM, CDR2 ANQGSEA. V was trimmed by 6 bases and J by 4 bases, leaving 14 bases between them. The CDR3 totals 13 residues. CDR3 amino acids: CSVRADSADTQYF. The CDR3 DNA reads TGCAGCGTGAGGGCGGATTCTGCAGATACGCAGTATTTT.

The J gene is TRBJ1-1, the V gene TRBV19; 7 nucleotides match TRBD1. J lost 1 base, V lost 6 bases, and 5 bases had no gene match. This CDR3 is 14 amino acids long. Germline CDR1 and CDR2: LNHDA and SQIVND (reference sequence). The CDR3, as DNA: TGTGCCAGTAGCTCAGGGACAGCGAACACTGAAGCTTTCTTT. Protein: CASSSGTANTEAFF.

The chain couples TRBV6-1 to TRBJ1-2; 8 bases match TRBD1. The CDR3 totals 16 residues. Per the germline V gene, CDR1 is MNHNS and CDR2 is SASEGT. The V segment lost 2 bases and the J segment 3 bases; nucleotides outside the gene matches: 8. The CDR3 here is CASSELPPRGHYGYTF. The CDR3 DNA reads as TGTGCCAGCAGTGAACTCCCCCCCAGGGGGCACTATGGCTACACCTTC.

The DNA of the CDR3 is TGTGCCAGCAGTCGAACCGAGAGGGGAAACATTCAGTACTTC. Protein sequence: CASSRTERGNIQYF. J is TRBJ2-4 and V is TRBV4-2; D is tentatively TRBD1 or TRBD2 (5 bases each). Trimming shortened V by 6 bases and J by 6 bases, and 15 bases separated the two germline ends. Germline CDR1 and CDR2: LGHNA and YNFKEQ. The CDR3 extends over 14 amino acids.

V and J are TRBV4-3 and TRBJ1-1; D remains unclear. Between the trimmed V and J ends, which lost 0 bases and 3 bases, there was a span of 5 bases. CDR3 length: 13 residues. Germline assignment: CDR1 LGHNA and CDR2 YSLEER. DNA of the CDR3: TGCGCCAGCAGCCAAGATCCCTACACTGAAGCTTTCTTT. Translated: CASSQDPYTEAFF.

This clone occurred once. This sequence joins TRBV7-9 and TRBJ2-7; D ambiguous. The germline V and J ends were trimmed by 1 base and 0 bases, with 1 base remaining between them. The CDR3 totals 12 residues. In germline, CDR1 is SEHNR, CDR2 FQNEAQ (reference sequence). The CDR3 region is CASSLGSYEQYF. As DNA, the CDR3 is TGTGCCAGCAGCTTAGGCTCCTACGAGCAGTACTTC.

The V and J genes are TRBV6-5 and TRBJ1-1; tentatively, D is TRBD1 (5 bases). This CDR3 has 14 residues. Germline values: CDR1 MNHEY, CDR2 SVGAGI. The V and J ends lost 5 bases and 0 bases respectively, with 10 bases between them. The CDR3 nucleotides read TGTGCCAGCAGTGGGGGGACGGTGAACACTGAAGCTTTCTTT. This encodes CASSGGTVNTEAFF.

The chain recombines TRBV9 with TRBJ2-3; 8 bases line up with TRBD2. J lost 4 bases, V lost 2 bases, and 9 bases had no gene match. The germline gives CDR1 SGDLS, CDR2 YYNGEE. This CDR3 is 16 amino acids long. The CDR3 DNA sequence: TGTGCCAGCAGCGTGGGGCTAGCGGGTCGTGCAGATACGCAGTATTTT. Translating it yields CASSVGLAGRADTQYF.

V and J are TRBV28 and TRBJ2-7; the match to TRBD2 covers 10 bases. Germline assignment: CDR1 MDHEN and CDR2 SYDVKM. V dropped 1 base and J dropped 0; count of bases not matched to a gene: 3. The length of the CDR3 is 16 residues. Written as DNA, the CDR3 is TGTGCCAGCAGTTTATCCACTAGCGGGGCCTCCTACGAGCAGTACTTC. This codes for CASSLSTSGASYEQYF.

This chain joins TRBV7-9 and TRBJ1-4; D is undetermined. The CDR3 runs to 15 residues. Per the germline V gene, CDR1 is SEHNR and CDR2 is FQNEAQ (reference sequence). Trimming took off 3 bases at V and 6 bases at J, with 14 bases between the two ends. DNA for the CDR3: TGTGCCAGCAGCTTCGGATTAGGGCTGGATGAAAAACTGTTTTTT. Encoded protein: CASSFGLGLDEKLFF.

Remarks on this clone: Other nucleotide sequences from this sample produce the same CDR3. The V and J genes are TRBV27 and TRBJ1-2, with TRBD1 as a possible D gene (6 bases). Trimming cost V 3 bases and J 3 bases, with 11 bases left between them. The CDR3 sequence is 14 residues long. Per the germline V gene, CDR1 is MNHEY and CDR2 is SMNVEV (reference sequence). The CDR3 bases are TGTGCCAGCAGTTTCGGGGGCGCGGACTATGGCTACACCTTC. Translation: CASSFGGADYGYTF.

The chain employs TRBV5-4 and TRBJ2-7; 7 bases align to TRBD1. The junction had 8 bases not matched to a gene; V was cut back by 5 bases and J by 0 bases. The V gene's germline CDR1 is SGHNT and CDR2 YYREEE (reference sequence). The CDR3 contains 15 residues. The CDR3: CASRVQGSSSYEQYF. In DNA form, the CDR3 reads TGTGCCAGCAGGGTACAGGGGTCGAGCTCCTACGAGCAGTACTTC.